These 5 T cell receptor beta chains share one sample of origin, sequenced in a study of blood T cell repertoires in COVID-19. Data came from immunoSEQ multiplex PCR; TCRdb stores just in-frame clones and leaves some out. The table lists about 160,000 clones, approximately 95% of them singletons. The sample was peripheral blood. Receptors were obtained from a woman aged 45-65 years with acute or convalescent COVID-19.

The chain couples TRBV4-1 to TRBJ2-7; the match to TRBD2 covers 8 bases. Germline V gene data show CDR1 as MGHRA and CDR2 as YSYEKL. The CDR3 sequence is 15 residues long. V was clipped by 1 base and J by 6 bases; unmatched bases: 8. The CDR3 is CASSQAGLGAGEQYF. The CDR3 region has the DNA TGCGCCAGCAGCCAAGCGGGACTAGGTGCCGGCGAGCAGTACTTC.

The rearrangement links TRBV9 to TRBJ2-7, with 8 bases fitting TRBD1. Losses at the gene ends were 0 bases for V and 5 bases for J; bases not matched to a gene: 10. CDR3 length equals 16 residues. Germline CDR1 and CDR2: SGDLS and YYNGEE. The CDR3: CASSVARGQGVHEQYF. The CDR3, as DNA: TGTGCCAGCAGCGTAGCTCGCGGACAGGGAGTCCACGAGCAGTACTTC.

The chain joins TRBV30 to TRBJ1-3; D not certain. Deletions cut 0 bases from V and 0 bases from J, with 6 bases between. Looked up from germline, CDR1 is GTSNPN and CDR2 is SVGIG (reference sequence). This CDR3 spans 14 amino acids. DNA for the CDR3: TGTGCCTGGAGTGTCACAAGCTCTGGAAACACCATATATTTT. Protein sequence: CAWSVTSSGNTIYF.

V and J are TRBV7-2 and TRBJ2-5; 9 positions agree with TRBD1. Germline CDR1 SGHTA, CDR2 FQGNSA. The CDR3 is 16 amino acids. V lost 3 bases to trimming and J lost 1 base; unmatched junction nucleotides: 6. CDR3 nucleotide sequence: TGTGCCAGCAGCTTGGGCCCGGGACAGGGCCAAGAGACCCAGTACTTC. This sequence encodes CASSLGPGQGQETQYF.

The gene calls are TRBV30 and TRBJ2-5; a weak D match, TRBD1 (5 bases). V dropped 0 bases and J dropped 4 bases, with 6 bases sitting between them. Per germline, CDR1 GTSNPN and CDR2 SVGIG (reference sequence). The CDR3 consists of 12 residues. DNA of the CDR3: TGTGCCTGGAGTGTGGGGCCAGAGACCCAGTACTTC. Amino acids: CAWSVGPETQYF.